Listed below are T cell receptor beta chains from one sample, sequenced in a study of OX40 agonist ivuxolimab in advanced cancers. Here immunoSEQ multiplex PCR was the method, and the copy in TCRdb shows in-frame clones only, minus some. The sample records tens of thousands of clones, 65% to 85% being singletons. The starting material was CD4+ or CD8+ T cells sorted from blood, obtained in a trial of the OX40 agonist ivuxolimab. These TCRs come from an adult with an advanced solid tumor such as melanoma, head and neck, liver or kidney cancer. Each CDR3 is given with its conserved first and last residue. A D gene is named only where the DNA matches it firmly. Not all rows give a size; the values are once, few, many and, for expanded clones, a class.

once	TRBV28	TRBJ1-4	NA	TGTGCCAGCAGTTTATATTACCAGGAAAAACTGTTTTTT	CASSLYYQEKLFF
NA	TRBV11-2	TRBJ1-5	NA	TGTGCCAGCAGCTCCATGCAGGGCGACGGTGGGGGCAATCAGCCCCAGCATTTT	CASSSMQGDGGGNQPQHF
NA	TRBV6-1	TRBJ1-2	NA	TGTGCCAGCAGTGAACGAGGGAACTATGGCTACACCTTC	CASSERGNYGYTF
NA	TRBV6-4	TRBJ2-2	TRBD1	TGTGCCAGCAGACGGGACAGGGGGACCGGGGAGCTGTTTTTT	CASRRDRGTGELFF
NA	TRBV10-3	TRBJ1-6	NA	TGTGCCATCAGTGACCGCGGAGGCTGGGATAATTCACCCCTCCACTTT	CAISDRGGWDNSPLHF
NA	TRBV10-2	TRBJ1-1	TRBD1	TGCGCCAGCAGCGGGGACAGGGACACTGAAGCTTTCTTT	CASSGDRDTEAFF
NA	TRBV6-5	TRBJ1-2	NA	TGTGCCAGCAGTTCCGAGGCGGCCTATGGCTACACCTTC	CASSSEAAYGYTF
NA	TRBV7-2	TRBJ2-7	NA	TGCGCCAGCAGCTTGGGAATAGGGCTCGGCGAGCAGTACTTC	CASSLGIGLGEQYF
NA	TRBV18	TRBJ1-2	TRBD1	TGTGCCAGCTCACTAGGACAGGTCGATGGCTACACCTTC	CASSLGQVDGYTF
NA	TRBV6-1	TRBJ2-7	TRBD1	TGTGCCAGCAGGAACCGGGACAGGGAAGGATGGGAGCAGTACTTC	CASRNRDREGWEQYF
NA	TRBV5-1	TRBJ1-1	TRBD1	TGCGCCAGCAGCGTACAGGGGGTAGGCACTGAAGCTTTCTTT	CASSVQGVGTEAFF
few	TRBV6-5	TRBJ2-4	NA	TGTGCCAGCAGCCCCCGGGACAATTTAAACATTCAGTACTTC	CASSPRDNLNIQYF
NA	TRBV29-1	TRBJ2-7	TRBD1	TGCAGCGTTCGACAGGGGGCGGGAGACGAGCAGTACTTC	CSVRQGAGDEQYF
NA	TRBV7-2	TRBJ2-2	NA	TGTGCCAGCAGCTTAGGGGGTCCGAACACCGGGGAGCTGTTTTTT	CASSLGGPNTGELFF
NA	TRBV7-7	TRBJ2-1	NA	TGTGCTAGCAGCTTAACCAGGGTGGGCTACAATGAGCAGTTCTTC	CASSLTRVGYNEQFF
NA	TRBV18	TRBJ1-1	TRBD1	TGTGCCAGCTCGGGGACAGGGGGCGAAGCTTTCTTT	CASSGTGGEAFF
once	TRBV11-2	TRBJ2-1	NA	TGTGCCAGCAGCCTACACGGGGAGCAGTTCTTC	CASSLHGEQFF
NA	TRBV19	TRBJ1-2	NA	TGTGCCAGTAGCATTGGGACGTCTGGAGCTAACTATGGCTACACCTTC	CASSIGTSGANYGYTF
NA	TRBV14	TRBJ1-3	NA	TGTGCCAGCAGCCAAGCGATCAGGGTGGGCTCTGGAAACACCATATATTTT	CASSQAIRVGSGNTIYF
NA	TRBV4-2	TRBJ2-4	TRBD2	TGTGCCAGCAGCCAAGTAGAGCATAGCGGGCGGGAGTACTTC	CASSQVEHSGREYF
NA	TRBV18	TRBJ2-5	TRBD1	TGTGCCAGCTCACCACCGATGGCAGGGGGCCAAGGACTACAAGAGACCCAGTACTTC	CASSPPMAGGQGLQETQYF
NA	TRBV29-1	TRBJ1-4	NA	TGCAGCGTCGGACTTCAGGGAATTAATGAAAAACTGTTTTTT	CSVGLQGINEKLFF
NA	TRBV5-6	TRBJ2-1	TRBD1	TGTGCCAGCAGGCTGGATTGGGACAGGAGGAATGAGCAGTTCTTC	CASRLDWDRRNEQFF
NA	TRBV2	TRBJ2-7	NA	TGTGCCATCAGTAGCGGCGAGCAGTACTTC	CAISSGEQYF
NA	TRBV4-3	TRBJ2-1	TRBD2	TGCGCCAGCAGCCAAGATCTACCAGCGGGGACTTTCGGTGAGCAGTTCTTC	CASSQDLPAGTFGEQFF
NA	TRBV5-5	TRBJ2-1	NA	TGTGCCAGCAGCTTGTCAGCGTACAATGAGCAGTTCTTC	CASSLSAYNEQFF
once	TRBV5-1	TRBJ1-1	NA	TGCGCCAGTACTAATACAGGGAAAGGGCACACTGAAGCTTTCTTT	CASTNTGKGHTEAFF
few	TRBV5-1	TRBJ2-1	TRBD2	TGCGCCAGCAGCCTACCCAGGACTAGCGGGACCATAGATGAGCAGTTCTTC	CASSLPRTSGTIDEQFF